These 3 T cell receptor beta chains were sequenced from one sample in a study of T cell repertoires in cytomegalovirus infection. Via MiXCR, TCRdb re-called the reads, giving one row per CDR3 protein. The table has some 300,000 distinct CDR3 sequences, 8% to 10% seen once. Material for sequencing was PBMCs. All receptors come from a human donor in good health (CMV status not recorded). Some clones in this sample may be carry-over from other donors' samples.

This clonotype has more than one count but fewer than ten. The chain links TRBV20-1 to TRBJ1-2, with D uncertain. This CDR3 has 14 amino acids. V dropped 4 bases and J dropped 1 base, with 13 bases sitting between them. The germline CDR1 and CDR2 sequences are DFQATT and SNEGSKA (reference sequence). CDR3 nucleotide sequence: TGCAGTGCTACCCCCGACGGGTTTAACTATGGCTACACCTTC. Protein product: CSATPDGFNYGYTF.

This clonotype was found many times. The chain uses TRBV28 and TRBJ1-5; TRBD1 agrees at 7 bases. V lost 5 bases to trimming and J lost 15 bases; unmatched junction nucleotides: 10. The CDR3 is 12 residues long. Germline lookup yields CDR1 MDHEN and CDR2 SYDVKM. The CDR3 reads CASSGQGEPRHF. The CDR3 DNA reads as TGTGCCAGCAGTGGCCAGGGGGAACCTCGGCATTTT.

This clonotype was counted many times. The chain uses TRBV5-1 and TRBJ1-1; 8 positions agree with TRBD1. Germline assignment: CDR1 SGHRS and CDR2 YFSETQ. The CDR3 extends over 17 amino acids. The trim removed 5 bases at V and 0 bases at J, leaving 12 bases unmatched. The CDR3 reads CASRLTGGSSMNTEAFF. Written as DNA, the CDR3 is TGCGCCAGCAGGCTCACAGGGGGTAGTAGCATGAACACTGAAGCTTTCTTT.